This T cell receptor (beta chain) appears in the sequencing data of a study of B cell selection in AIRE deficiency. The CDR3 has 14 residues. Trimming cost V 9 bases and J 6 bases, with 17 bases left between them. CDR1 SNHLY and CDR2 FYNNEI come from the germline V gene. This clone was observed a single time. Antigen unknown. Sequencing was performed with immunoSEQ multiplex PCR; in TCRdb, only in-frame clones are kept and a portion is missing. This sample has roughly 17,000 clones, with under 95% found just once. Regulatory T cells were sorted as CD4+CD25hiCD127low/negative cells. Whole-study findings and limits: Shorter CDR3s marked shared Treg sequences, biased toward few non-templated insertions. Patient Tconv cells held 25% to 35% of Treg sequences shared by healthy donors.

The receptor's source is a human donor in good health. The chain has TRBV2 and TRBJ2-2; no definite D call. Sequenced input: CD4+CD25+ Tregs sorted from PBMCs. The CDR3 sequence: CASLRFGLAGELFF. CDR3 bases: TGTGCCAGTCTCAGGTTTGGGCTGGCCGGGGAGCTGTTTTTT.